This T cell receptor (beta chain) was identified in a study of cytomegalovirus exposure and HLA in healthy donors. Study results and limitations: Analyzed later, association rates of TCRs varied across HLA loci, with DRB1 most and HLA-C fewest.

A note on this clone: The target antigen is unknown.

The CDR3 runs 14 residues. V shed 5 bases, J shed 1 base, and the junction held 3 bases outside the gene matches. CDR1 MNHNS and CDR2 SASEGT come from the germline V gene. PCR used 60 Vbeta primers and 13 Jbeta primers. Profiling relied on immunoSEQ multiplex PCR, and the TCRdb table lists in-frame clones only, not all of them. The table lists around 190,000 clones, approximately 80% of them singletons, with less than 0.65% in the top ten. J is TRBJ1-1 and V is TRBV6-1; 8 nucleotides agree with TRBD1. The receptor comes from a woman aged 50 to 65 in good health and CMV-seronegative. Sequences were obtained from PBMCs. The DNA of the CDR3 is TGTGCCAGCAGTCGACAGGGGACGAACACTGAAGCTTTCTTT. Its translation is CASSRQGTNTEAFF.